The clone carrying this T cell receptor beta chain was counted between two and nine times. The antigen remains unidentified. TCRdb's table, derived via immunoSEQ multiplex PCR, lists solely in-frame clones and lacks some. The sample consists of over 25,000 clones, just under 80% of them appearing once. The data originate from a study of PD-1 blockade in classical Hodgkin lymphoma. Study at large: Administration of nivolumab to patients was at 3 mg/kg intravenously every 2 weeks. Overall study results and limits: Baseline TCR diversity was reportedly lower in newly diagnosed patients than healthy donors. Excluded were patients who started nivolumab under 1 year after ASCT, a group that had lower diversity. Unlike CD8+ TCR diversity, which did not rise significantly by C4D1, CD4+ TCR diversity did.

Per germline, CDR1 SGHRS and CDR2 YFSETQ. This CDR3 is built from 17 residues. V was cut by 1 base and J by 0 bases, with 11 bases left in between. There was relapse after autologous stem cell transplantation in every patient, and there was variation in brentuximab vedotin exposure. This TCR came from a human donor with classical Hodgkin lymphoma. The rearrangement joins TRBV5-1 to TRBJ1-6, with D possibly being TRBD1 (5 bases). The sample in question was peripheral blood mononuclear cells (PBMCs), obtained before the second cycle of nivolumab. This chain's CDR3 is CASSLQDTSSYNSPLHF. The CDR3 DNA reads as TGCGCCAGCAGCTTGCAGGACACTAGCTCCTATAATTCACCCCTCCACTTT.